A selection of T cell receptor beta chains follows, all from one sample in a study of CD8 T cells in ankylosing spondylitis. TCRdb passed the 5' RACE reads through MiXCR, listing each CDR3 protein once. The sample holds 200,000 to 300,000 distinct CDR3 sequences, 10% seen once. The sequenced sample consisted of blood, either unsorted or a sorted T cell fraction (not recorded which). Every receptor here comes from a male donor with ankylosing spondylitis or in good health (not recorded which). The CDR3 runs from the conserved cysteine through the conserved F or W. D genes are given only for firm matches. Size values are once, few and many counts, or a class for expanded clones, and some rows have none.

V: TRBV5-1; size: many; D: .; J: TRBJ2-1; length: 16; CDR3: CASSLVGPSSYNEQFF; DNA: TGCGCCAGCAGCTTGGTGGGTCCTAGCTCCTACAATGAGCAGTTCTTC
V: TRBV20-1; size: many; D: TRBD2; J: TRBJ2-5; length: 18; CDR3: CSAYPGTSGSRAKETQYF; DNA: TGCAGTGCCTACCCGGGGACTAGCGGGTCGAGGGCAAAAGAGACCCAGTACTTC
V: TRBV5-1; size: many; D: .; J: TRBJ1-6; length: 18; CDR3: CASSLEGFPPNFNSPLHF; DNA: TGCGCCAGCAGCTTGGAGGGTTTTCCGCCGAATTTCAATTCACCCCTCCACTTT
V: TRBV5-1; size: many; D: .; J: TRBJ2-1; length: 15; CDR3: CASSLEGVGSDEQFF; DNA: TGCGCCAGCAGCTTGGAAGGGGTTGGTTCTGATGAGCAGTTCTTC
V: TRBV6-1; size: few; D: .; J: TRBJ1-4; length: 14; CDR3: CASSAGWGTEKLFF; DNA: TGTGCCAGCAGTGCCGGATGGGGGACTGAAAAACTGTTTTTT
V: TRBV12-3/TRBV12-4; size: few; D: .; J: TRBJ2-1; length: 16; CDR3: CASRVSGGKSHNEQFF; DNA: TGTGCCAGCAGAGTAAGTGGCGGCAAGTCTCACAATGAGCAGTTCTTC
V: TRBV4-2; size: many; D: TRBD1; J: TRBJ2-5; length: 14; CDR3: CASSQGRQGETQYF; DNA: TGTGCCAGCAGCCAAGGGAGACAGGGGGAGACCCAGTACTTC
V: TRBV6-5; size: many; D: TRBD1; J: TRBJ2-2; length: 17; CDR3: CASSYYRTGGNTGELFF; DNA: TGTGCCAGCAGTTATTATAGGACAGGGGGGAACACCGGGGAGCTGTTTTTT
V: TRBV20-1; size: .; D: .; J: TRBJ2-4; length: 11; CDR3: CSARGENIQYF; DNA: TGCAGTGCTAGAGGTGAAAACATTCAGTACTTC
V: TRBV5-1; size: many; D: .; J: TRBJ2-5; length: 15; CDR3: CASSLGGRQKETQYF; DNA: TGCGCCAGCAGCTTGGGGGGACGACAGAAAGAGACCCAGTACTTC
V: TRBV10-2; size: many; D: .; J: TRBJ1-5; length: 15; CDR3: CASSQKQYSNQPQHF; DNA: TGCGCCAGCAGTCAAAAACAGTACAGTAATCAGCCCCAGCATTTT
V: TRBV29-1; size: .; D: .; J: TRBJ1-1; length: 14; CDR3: CSVPPEASHTEAFF; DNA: TGCAGCGTCCCCCCTGAGGCTTCGCACACTGAAGCTTTCTTT
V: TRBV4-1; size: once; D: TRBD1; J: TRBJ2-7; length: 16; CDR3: CASSQDGTGTLYEQYF; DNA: TGCGCCAGCAGCCAAGACGGGACAGGGACTCTATACGAGCAGTACTTC
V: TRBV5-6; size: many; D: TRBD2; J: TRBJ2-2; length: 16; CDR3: CASSFGLAANTGELFF; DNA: TGTGCCAGCAGCTTCGGACTAGCGGCGAACACCGGGGAGCTGTTTTTT
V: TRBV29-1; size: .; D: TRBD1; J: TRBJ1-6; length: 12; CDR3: CSVLTGNSPLHF; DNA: TGCAGCGTTTTGACAGGGAATTCACCCCTCCACTTT
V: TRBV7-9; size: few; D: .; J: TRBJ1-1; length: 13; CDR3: CASSARVKTEAFF; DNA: TGTGCCAGCAGCGCCAGGGTGAAAACTGAAGCTTTCTTT
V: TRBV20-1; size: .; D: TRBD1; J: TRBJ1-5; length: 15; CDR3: CSASPTGIHNQPQHF; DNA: TGCAGTGCTAGTCCGACAGGGATCCACAATCAGCCCCAGCATTTT
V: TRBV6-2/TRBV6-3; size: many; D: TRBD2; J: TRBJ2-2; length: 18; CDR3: CASRTLITSEKNTGELFF; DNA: TGTGCCAGCAGAACACTTATCACTAGCGAAAAGAACACCGGGGAGCTGTTTTTT
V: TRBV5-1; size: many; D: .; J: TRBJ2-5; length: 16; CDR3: CASSSLRTGKQETQYF; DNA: TGCGCCAGCAGCTCCCTTCGTACAGGGAAACAAGAGACCCAGTACTTC
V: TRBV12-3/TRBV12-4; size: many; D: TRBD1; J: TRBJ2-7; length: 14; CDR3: CASSYGTGTSEQYF; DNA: TGTGCCAGCAGTTACGGGACAGGGACTTCCGAGCAGTACTTC
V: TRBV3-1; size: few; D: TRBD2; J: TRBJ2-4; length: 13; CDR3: CASSRGGGNIQYF; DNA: TGTGCCAGCAGCCGCGGGGGGGGAAACATTCAGTACTTC
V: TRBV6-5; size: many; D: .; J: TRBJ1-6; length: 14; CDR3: CASSYADENSPLHF; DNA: TGTGCCAGCAGTTACGCAGATGAGAATTCACCCCTCCACTTT
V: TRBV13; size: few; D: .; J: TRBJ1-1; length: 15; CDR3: CASASARDMNTEAFF; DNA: TGTGCCAGCGCCTCCGCCCGGGACATGAACACTGAAGCTTTCTTT
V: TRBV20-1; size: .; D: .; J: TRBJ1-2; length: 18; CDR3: CCARASRQEGFVVYGYTF; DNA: TGCTGTGCTAGAGCCTCCCGACAGGAAGGGTTTGTAGTCTATGGCTACACCTTC